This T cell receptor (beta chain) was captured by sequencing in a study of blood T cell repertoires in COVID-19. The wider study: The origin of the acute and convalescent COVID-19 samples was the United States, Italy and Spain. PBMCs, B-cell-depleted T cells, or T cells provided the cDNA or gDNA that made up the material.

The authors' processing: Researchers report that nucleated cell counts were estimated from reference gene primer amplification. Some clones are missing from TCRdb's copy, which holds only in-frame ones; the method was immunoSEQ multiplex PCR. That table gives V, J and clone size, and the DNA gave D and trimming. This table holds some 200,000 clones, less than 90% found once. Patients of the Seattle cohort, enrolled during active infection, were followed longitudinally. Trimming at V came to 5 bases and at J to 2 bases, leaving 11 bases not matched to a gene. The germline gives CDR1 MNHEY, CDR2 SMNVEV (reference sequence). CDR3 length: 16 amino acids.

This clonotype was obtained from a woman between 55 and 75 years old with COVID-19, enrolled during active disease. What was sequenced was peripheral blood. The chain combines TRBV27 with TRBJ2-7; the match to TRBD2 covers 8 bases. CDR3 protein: CASSRLAGGRTYEQYF. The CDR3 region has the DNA TGTGCCAGCAGTAGGCTAGCGGGTGGACGAACCTACGAGCAGTACTTC.